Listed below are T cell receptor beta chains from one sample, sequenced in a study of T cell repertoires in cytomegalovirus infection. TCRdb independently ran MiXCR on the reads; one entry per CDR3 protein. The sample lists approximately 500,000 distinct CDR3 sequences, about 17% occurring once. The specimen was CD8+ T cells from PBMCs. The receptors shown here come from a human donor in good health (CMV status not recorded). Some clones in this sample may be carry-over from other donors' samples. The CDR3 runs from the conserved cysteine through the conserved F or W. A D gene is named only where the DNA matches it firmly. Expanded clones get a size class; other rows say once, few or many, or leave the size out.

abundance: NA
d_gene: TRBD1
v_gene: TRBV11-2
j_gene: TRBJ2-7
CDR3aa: CASSSRRGRNEQYF
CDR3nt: TGTGCCAGCAGCTCTCGTAGGGGGCGGAACGAGCAGTACTTC

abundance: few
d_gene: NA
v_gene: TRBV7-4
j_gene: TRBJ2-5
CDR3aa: CASGPGWLGETQYF
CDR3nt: TGTGCCAGCGGGCCCGGATGGTTGGGAGAGACCCAGTACTTC

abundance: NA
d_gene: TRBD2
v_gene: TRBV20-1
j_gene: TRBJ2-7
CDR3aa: CSARASRTSGRTYEQYF
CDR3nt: TGCAGTGCTAGAGCAAGTAGGACTAGCGGGAGGACCTACGAGCAGTACTTC

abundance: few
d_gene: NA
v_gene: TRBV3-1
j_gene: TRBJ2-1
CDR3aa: CASSQGWSGTRNEQFF
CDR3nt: TGTGCCAGCAGCCAAGGGTGGTCTGGGACGCGCAATGAGCAGTTCTTC

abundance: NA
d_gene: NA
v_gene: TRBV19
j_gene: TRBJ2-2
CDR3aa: CASIRSRGSFGAGELFF
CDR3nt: NA

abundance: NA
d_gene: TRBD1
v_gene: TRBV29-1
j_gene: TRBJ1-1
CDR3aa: CSARDRSKNPEAFF
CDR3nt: TGCAGCGCTAGGGACAGATCTAAGAACCCTGAAGCTTTCTTT

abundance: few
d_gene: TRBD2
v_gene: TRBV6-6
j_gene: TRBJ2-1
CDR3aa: CASSGASYNEQFF
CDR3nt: TGTGCCAGTAGCGGGGCATCCTACAATGAGCAGTTCTTC

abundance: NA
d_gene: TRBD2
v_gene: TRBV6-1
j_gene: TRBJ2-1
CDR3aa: CASSTLRGTSGGAWTYNEQFF
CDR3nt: TGTGCCAGCAGCACCCTAAGGGGGACTAGCGGGGGGGCCTGGACCTACAATGAGCAGTTCTTC

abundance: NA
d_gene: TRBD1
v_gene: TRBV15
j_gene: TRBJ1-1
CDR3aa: CATSRDLRGHNTEDFF
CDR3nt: TGTGCCACCAGCAGAGATTTGAGGGGGCATAACACTGAAGATTTCTTT

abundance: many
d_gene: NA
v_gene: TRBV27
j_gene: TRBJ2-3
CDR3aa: CASSLAGIKDTQYF
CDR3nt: TGTGCCAGCAGTTTAGCAGGGATCAAGGATACGCAGTATTTT

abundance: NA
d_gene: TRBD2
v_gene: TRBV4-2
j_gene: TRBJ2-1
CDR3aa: CASSQPSGAGESNEQFF
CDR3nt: TGTGCCAGCAGCCAGCCCAGTGGGGCGGGAGAGTCCAATGAGCAGTTCTTC

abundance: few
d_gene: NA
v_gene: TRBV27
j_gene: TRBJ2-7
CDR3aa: CASSSAAGTSLYEQYF
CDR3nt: TGTGCCAGCAGTTCGGCAGCCGGGACTTCCCTTTACGAGCAGTACTTC

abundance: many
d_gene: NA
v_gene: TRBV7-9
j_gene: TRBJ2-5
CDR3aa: CASSSRRRDQETQYF
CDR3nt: TGTGCCAGCAGCTCCCGGAGGAGGGACCAAGAGACCCAGTACTTC

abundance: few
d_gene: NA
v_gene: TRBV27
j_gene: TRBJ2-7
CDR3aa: CASSLGQAPGYEQYF
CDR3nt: TGTGCCAGCAGTTTGGGGCAGGCGCCAGGCTACGAGCAGTACTTC

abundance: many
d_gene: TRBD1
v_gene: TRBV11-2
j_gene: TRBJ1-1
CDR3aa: CASSLFGQGKNTEAFF
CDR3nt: TGTGCCAGCAGCTTATTTGGACAGGGGAAAAACACTGAAGCTTTCTTT

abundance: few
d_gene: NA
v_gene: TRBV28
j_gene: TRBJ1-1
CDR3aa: CASTGPARGEAFF
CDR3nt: TGTGCCAGCACCGGCCCGGCCCGGGGTGAAGCTTTCTTT

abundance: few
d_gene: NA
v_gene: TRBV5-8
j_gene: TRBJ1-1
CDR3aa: CASGTHRLYTEAFF
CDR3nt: TGTGCCAGCGGGACCCACCGATTGTACACTGAAGCTTTCTTT

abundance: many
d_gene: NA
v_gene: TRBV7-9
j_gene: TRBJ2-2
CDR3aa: CASSTLPGDTGELFF
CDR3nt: TGTGCCAGCAGCACCCTCCCAGGTGACACCGGGGAGCTGTTTTTT